This T cell receptor beta chain was obtained from a study of blood T cell repertoires in COVID-19. Study-wide context: PBMCs, B-cell-depleted T cells, or T cells provided the cDNA or gDNA that made up the material.

Clones were sequenced by immunoSEQ multiplex PCR, and TCRdb holds only the in-frame ones, with some missing. Of about 300,000 clones in the sample, about 83% were seen once. This CDR3 contains 12 residues. Per the germline V gene, CDR1 is GTSNPN and CDR2 is SVGIG (reference sequence). V dropped 3 bases and J dropped 7 bases, with 12 bases sitting between them. The sequenced sample consisted of peripheral blood. The receptor was isolated from a woman in her forties or fifties with acute or convalescent COVID-19. The rearrangement joins TRBV30 to TRBJ1-2; D is unresolved. Here the CDR3 reads CAWRSLIRGYTF. The CDR3 DNA reads TGTGCCTGGAGGAGTTTGATCCGTGGCTACACCTTC.